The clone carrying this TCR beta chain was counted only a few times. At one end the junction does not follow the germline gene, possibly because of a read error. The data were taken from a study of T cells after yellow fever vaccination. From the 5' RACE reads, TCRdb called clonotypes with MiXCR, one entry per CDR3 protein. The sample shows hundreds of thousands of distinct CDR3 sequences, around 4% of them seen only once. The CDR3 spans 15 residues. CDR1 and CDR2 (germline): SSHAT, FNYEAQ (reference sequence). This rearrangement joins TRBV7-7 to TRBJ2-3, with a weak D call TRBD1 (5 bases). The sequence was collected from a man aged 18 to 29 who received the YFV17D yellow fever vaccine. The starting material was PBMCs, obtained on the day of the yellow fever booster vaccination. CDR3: CASSLHTRGTDTQYF. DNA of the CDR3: TGTGCTAGCAGCTTACATACCAGGGGCACAGATACGCAGTATTTT.